These T cell receptor beta chains were read from a single sample in a study of monozygotic twins with inflammatory bowel disease. Reprocessing the 5' RACE reads, TCRdb reports a single entry for every CDR3 protein and omits DNA. The listing records about 160,000 distinct CDR3 sequences. Input material: blood. All receptors come from a human donor with ulcerative colitis or Crohn's disease, or a healthy co-twin of an affected twin (not recorded which). Both conserved end residues are part of each CDR3.

>TRBV4-1|TRBJ1-1
CASSQVGGGTEAFF
>TRBV4-3|TRBJ2-1
CASSQEAGLLSGEQFF
>TRBV6-5|TRBJ2-1
CASSYGTDSYNEQFF
>TRBV7-3|TRBJ2-1
CASSSGTGDEQFF
>TRBV15|TRBJ2-4
CATSRGSSGRKENIQYF
>TRBV11-1|TRBJ2-1
CASSLARLAGVSNSYNEQFF
>TRBV28|TRBJ2-3
CASSRTGVTDTQYF
>TRBV29-1|TRBJ2-3
CSVEEGGNTQYF
>TRBV27|TRBJ2-7
CASSISPGTSRDSYEQYF
>TRBV9|TRBJ2-1
CASSVMMVSNEQFF
>TRBV9|TRBJ2-2
CASSVILAGGPDTGELFF
>TRBV4-1|TRBJ2-7
CASSKGEHYEQYF
>TRBV25-1|TRBJ2-1
CASSEPGYNEQFF
>TRBV12-3/TRBV12-4|TRBJ2-1
CASRSGTASYNEQFF
>TRBV5-1|TRBJ2-3
CASSSYLQGQKTYTDTQYF
>TRBV7-2|TRBJ2-5
CASSRVGLGGTQYF
>TRBV28|TRBJ2-5
CASSLMDGRYQETQYF
>TRBV20-1|TRBJ2-5
CSPRAAQETQYF
>TRBV24-1|TRBJ2-2
CATSLWGGTGELFF